Following are 2 T cell receptor beta chains from one sample sequenced in a study of cytomegalovirus exposure and HLA in healthy donors. Primers for the PCR totalled 60 Vbeta and 13 Jbeta. Sequencing used immunoSEQ multiplex PCR; TCRdb keeps in-frame clones, though not all of them. In all, the sample yields 200,000 to 250,000 clones. The sample consisted of PBMCs. These receptors came from a woman under 40 in good health and CMV-seropositive.

The chain carries TRBV5-1 and TRBJ2-1; 8 bases are shared with TRBD2. V gave up 2 bases and J gave up 7 bases; unmatched junction bases: 8. CDR3 length: 15 residues. Looked up from germline, CDR1 is SGHRS and CDR2 is YFSETQ. The CDR3 bases are TGCGCCAGCAGCTTCCGGGGGGGCCCCGTGAATGAGCAGTTCTTC. It specifies CASSFRGGPVNEQFF.

The chain is built from TRBV11-3 and TRBJ1-5, with 8 bases identical to TRBD1. The CDR3 runs to 16 residues. The V segment lost 3 bases and the J segment 5 bases; nucleotides outside the gene matches: 9. Germline values: CDR1 SGHNT, CDR2 YENEEA. This chain's CDR3 is CASSFLRTGPYQPQHF. In DNA form, the CDR3 reads TGTGCCAGCAGCTTTCTTCGGACAGGGCCCTATCAGCCCCAGCATTTT.